The T cell receptor beta chain under discussion was sequenced for a study of shared clonotypes between healthy human individuals. The CDR3 sequence is 14 residues long. CDR1 SGHDT and CDR2 YYEEEE come from the germline V gene. The V and J ends lost 0 bases and 5 bases, in that order; junction bases with no gene match: 5. Sequencing was performed with immunoSEQ multiplex PCR; in TCRdb, only in-frame clones are kept and a portion is missing. Among about 2.1 million clones listed, just over 90% were seen once. Positively selected for CCR7, the CD45RO-negative cells used as naive CD8 cells excluded terminally differentiated effector memory CD45RA+ cells. Donors included only healthy HIV-negative adults lacking recent acute infections or vaccinations. All the donors were Caucasian adults who lived in Nashville, Tennessee. Comment on this clone: Its specificity is unknown.

Study results and caveats: Represented diversity (both genetic and exposure-history) was limited by the small number of donors.

The sequence was obtained from a man younger than 35 in good health. Some clones in this sample may be carry-over from other donors' samples. The chain links TRBV5-6 to TRBJ2-7, with TRBD2 matching 7 bases. Sequenced input: naive CD8+ T cells from PBMCs. CDR3 bases: TGTGCCAGCAGCTTGGCCGGGAGGAACGACGAGCAGTACTTC. It codes for CASSLAGRNDEQYF.